This T cell receptor beta chain originates from a study of cytomegalovirus exposure and HLA in healthy donors. Study results and limitations: Analyzed later, most CMV-associated TCR beta chains appeared HLA-restricted.

CDR1 SGHTA and CDR2 FQGNSA come from the germline V gene. V gave up 1 base and J gave up 4 bases, with 5 bases separating them. The CDR3 extends over 13 amino acids. About this clone: Its antigen is still unknown.

PCR involved 60 Vbeta and 13 Jbeta primers. Assay used: immunoSEQ multiplex PCR; TCRdb lists only in-frame clones, some missing. There are roughly 90,000 clones in the sample; 82% occur only once, and around 3.7% lies in the top ten. Sequencing was carried out using PBMCs. The receptor comes from a man aged 30 to 39 in good health and CMV-seropositive. The gene calls are TRBV7-2 and TRBJ1-3, with D uncertain. CDR3 in DNA: TGTGCCAGCAGCTTAGGGGCCGGAAACACCATATATTTT. Amino acid sequence: CASSLGAGNTIYF.